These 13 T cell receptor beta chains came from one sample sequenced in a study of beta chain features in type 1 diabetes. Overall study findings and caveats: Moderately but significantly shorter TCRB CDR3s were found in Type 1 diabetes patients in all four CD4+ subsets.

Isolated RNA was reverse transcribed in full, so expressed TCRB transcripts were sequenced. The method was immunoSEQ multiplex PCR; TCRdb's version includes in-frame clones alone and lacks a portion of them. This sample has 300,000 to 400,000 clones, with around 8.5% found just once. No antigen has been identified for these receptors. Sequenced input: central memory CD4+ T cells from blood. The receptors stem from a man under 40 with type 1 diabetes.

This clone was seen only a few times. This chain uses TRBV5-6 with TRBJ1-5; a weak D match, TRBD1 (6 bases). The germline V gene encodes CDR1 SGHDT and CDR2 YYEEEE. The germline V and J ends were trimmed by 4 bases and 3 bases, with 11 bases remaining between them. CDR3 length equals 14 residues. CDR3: CASSRTGFNQPQHF. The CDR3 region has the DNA TGTGCCAGCAGCCGTACAGGGTTCAATCAGCCCCAGCATTTT.

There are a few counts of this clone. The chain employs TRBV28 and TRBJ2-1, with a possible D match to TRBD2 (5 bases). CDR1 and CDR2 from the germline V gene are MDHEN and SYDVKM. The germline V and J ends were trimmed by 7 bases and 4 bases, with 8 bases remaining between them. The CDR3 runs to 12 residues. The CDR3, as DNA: TGTGCCAGCACCGGGGTATACAATGAGCAGTTCTTC. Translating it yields CASTGVYNEQFF.

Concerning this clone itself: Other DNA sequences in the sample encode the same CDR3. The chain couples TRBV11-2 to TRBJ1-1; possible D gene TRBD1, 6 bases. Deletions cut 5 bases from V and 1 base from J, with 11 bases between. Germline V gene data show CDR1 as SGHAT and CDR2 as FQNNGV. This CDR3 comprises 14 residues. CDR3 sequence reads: CASSPSTGNTEAFF. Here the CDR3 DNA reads TGTGCCAGCAGCCCCTCGACAGGGAACACTGAAGCTTTCTTT.

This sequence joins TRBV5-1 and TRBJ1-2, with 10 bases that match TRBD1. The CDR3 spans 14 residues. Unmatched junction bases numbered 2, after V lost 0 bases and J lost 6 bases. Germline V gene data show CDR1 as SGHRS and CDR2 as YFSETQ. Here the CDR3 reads CASSLGGTGDGYTF. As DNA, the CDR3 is TGCGCCAGCAGCTTGGGCGGGACAGGGGATGGCTACACCTTC.

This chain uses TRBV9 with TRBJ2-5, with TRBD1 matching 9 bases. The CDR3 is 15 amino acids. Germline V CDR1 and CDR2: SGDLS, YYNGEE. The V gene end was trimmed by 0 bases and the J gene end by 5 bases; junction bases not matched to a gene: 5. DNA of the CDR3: TGTGCCAGCAGCGTAGACAGGGGGCGTATGGAGACCCAGTACTTC. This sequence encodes CASSVDRGRMETQYF.

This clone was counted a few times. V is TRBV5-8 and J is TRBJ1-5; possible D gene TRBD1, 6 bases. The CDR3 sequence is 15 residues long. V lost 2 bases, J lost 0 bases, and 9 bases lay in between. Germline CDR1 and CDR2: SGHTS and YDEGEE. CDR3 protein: CASSLGQISNQPQHF. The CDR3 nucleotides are TGTGCCAGCAGCTTAGGACAGATTAGCAATCAGCCCCAGCATTTT.

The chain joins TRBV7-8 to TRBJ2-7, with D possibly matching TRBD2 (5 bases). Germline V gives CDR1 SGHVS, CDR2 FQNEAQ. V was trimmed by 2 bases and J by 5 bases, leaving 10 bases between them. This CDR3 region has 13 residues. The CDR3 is CASSLLARNEQYF. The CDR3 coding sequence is TGTGCCAGCAGCTTACTAGCACGCAACGAGCAGTACTTC.

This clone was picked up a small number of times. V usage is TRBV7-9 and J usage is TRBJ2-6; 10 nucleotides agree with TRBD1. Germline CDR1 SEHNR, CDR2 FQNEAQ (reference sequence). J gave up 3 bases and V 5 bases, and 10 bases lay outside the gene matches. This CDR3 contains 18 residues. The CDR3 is CASSIKGQGKNGANVLTF. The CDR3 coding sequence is TGTGCCAGCAGCATAAAGGGACAGGGGAAGAATGGGGCCAACGTCCTGACTTTC.

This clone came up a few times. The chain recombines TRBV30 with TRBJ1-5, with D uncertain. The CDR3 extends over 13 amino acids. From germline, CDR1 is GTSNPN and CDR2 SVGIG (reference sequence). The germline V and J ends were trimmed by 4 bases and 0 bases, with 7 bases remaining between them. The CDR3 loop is CAWTENSNQPQHF. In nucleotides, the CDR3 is TGTGCCTGGACAGAAAATAGCAATCAGCCCCAGCATTTT.

DNA for the CDR3: TGTGCCAGCAGGGCGACAGGTTACTACGAGCAGTACTTC. Protein: CASRATGYYEQYF. The chain has TRBV5-5 and TRBJ2-7, with D possibly matching TRBD1 (6 bases). The CDR3 spans 13 residues. The V end was cut by 5 bases, the J end by 3 bases, with 12 bases between. Looked up from germline, CDR1 is SGHKS and CDR2 is YYEKEE (reference sequence).

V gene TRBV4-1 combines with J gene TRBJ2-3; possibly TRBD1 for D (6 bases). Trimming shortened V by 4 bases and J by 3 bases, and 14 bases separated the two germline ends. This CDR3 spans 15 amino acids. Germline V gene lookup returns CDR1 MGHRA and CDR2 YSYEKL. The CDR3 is CASSPGDLETDTQYF. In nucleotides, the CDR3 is TGCGCCAGCAGCCCAGGGGACCTTGAGACAGATACGCAGTATTTT.

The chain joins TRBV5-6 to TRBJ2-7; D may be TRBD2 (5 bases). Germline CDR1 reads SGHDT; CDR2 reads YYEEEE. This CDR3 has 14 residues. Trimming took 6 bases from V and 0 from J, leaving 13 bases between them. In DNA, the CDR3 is TGTGCCAGCAAGAAAGTAGGGAGCTCCTACGAGCAGTACTTC. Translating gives CASKKVGSSYEQYF. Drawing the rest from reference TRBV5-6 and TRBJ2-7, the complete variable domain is DAGVTQSPTHLIKTRGQQVTLRCSPKSGHDTVSWYQQALGQGPQFIFQYYEEEERQRGNFPDRFSGHQFPNYSSELNVNALLLGDSALYLCASKKVGSSYEQYFGPGTRLTVT.

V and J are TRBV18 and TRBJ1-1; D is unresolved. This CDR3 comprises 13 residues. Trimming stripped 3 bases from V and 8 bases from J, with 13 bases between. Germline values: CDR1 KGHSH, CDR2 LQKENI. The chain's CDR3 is CASSPGRINEAFF. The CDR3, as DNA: TGTGCCAGCTCACCTGGGAGGATCAACGAAGCTTTCTTT.